The 10 T cell receptor beta chains given below trace back to one sample, sequenced in a study of cytomegalovirus exposure and HLA in healthy donors (dated by TCRdb to about 2017). The library came from the immunoSEQ multiplex PCR assay. For the multiplex PCR, a mixture combining 60 forward primers for TCR Vbeta segments and 13 reverse primers for TCR Jbeta segments was used. The clones in this table, taken by TCRdb from immuneACCESS, are in-frame only. Not every clone is retained; where verified, under half of the shortfall comes from an unresolved V gene, and the cause of the rest is unknown. The sample data list roughly 120,000 clones, and 79% of these were observed just once. About 2% of the sample is in the top ten clones. Sequenced: PBMCs. Source of these receptors: a man between 18 and 35 years old in good health and CMV-seronegative.

Here the CDR3 DNA reads TGTGCCAGCAGCCCGCCGGGACTAGCGGGAACTAGCACAGATACGCAGTATTTT. It codes for CASSPPGLAGTSTDTQYF. The V and J genes are TRBV7-9 and TRBJ2-3, with 13 bases fitting TRBD2. Looked up from germline, CDR1 is SEHNR and CDR2 is FQNEAQ (reference sequence). The CDR3 extends over 18 amino acids. The ends lost 5 bases at V and 0 bases at J; junction bases unmatched: 8. Together with reference TRBV7-9 and TRBJ2-3, the CDR3 gives the full variable domain: DTGVSQNPRHKITKRGQNVTFRCDPISEHNRLYWYRQTLGQGPEFLTYFQNEAQLEKSRLLSDRFSAERPKGSFSTLEIQRTEQGDSAMYLCASSPPGLAGTSTDTQYFGPGTRLTVL.

The sample holds a few counts of this clone. The V and J genes are TRBV30 and TRBJ1-1; 8 nucleotides agree with TRBD1. This CDR3 has 18 residues. V shed 2 bases, J shed 1 base, and the junction held 15 bases outside the gene matches. CDR1 and CDR2 from the germline V gene are GTSNPN and SVGIG (reference sequence). This chain's CDR3 is CAWSRTGLLVTRNTEAFF. The CDR3 nucleotides read TGTGCCTGGAGTAGGACAGGGCTCCTTGTCACCCGGAACACTGAAGCTTTCTTT.

The gene calls are TRBV5-3 and TRBJ2-7, with 7 bases lining up with TRBD2. TRBV5-3 is known as an ORF, though its function is uncertain. The V segment lost 6 bases and the J segment 4 bases; nucleotides outside the gene matches: 13. The CDR3 extends over 15 amino acids. Written as DNA, the CDR3 is TGTGCCAGAACCCGGCCAAAGCGGGAAAGGTACGAGCAGTACGTC. This encodes CARTRPKRERYEQYV.

V and J are TRBV19 and TRBJ2-4, with 7 positions matching TRBD1. Germline CDR1 is LNHDA and CDR2 is SQIVND (reference sequence). The CDR3 extends over 13 amino acids. J was trimmed by 6 bases and V by 1 base; bases with no gene match: 0. CDR3 coding DNA: TGTGCCAGTAGTATAGGACAGGGAAACATTCAGTACTTC. Translated: CASSIGQGNIQYF.

This chain joins TRBV6-6 and TRBJ2-1, with D possibly being TRBD1 (5 bases). Germline V gene sequence: CDR1 MNHNY, CDR2 SVGAGI (reference sequence). There are 15 residues in the CDR3. V lost 0 bases and J lost 1, with 7 bases in between. CDR3 residues: CASSYSRGSYNEQFF. Written as DNA, the CDR3 is TGTGCCAGCAGTTACTCTAGGGGTTCCTACAATGAGCAGTTCTTC.

The rearrangement joins TRBV9 to TRBJ2-1; tentative D call: TRBD2 (5 bases). There are 16 residues in the CDR3. V lost 0 bases and J lost 2, with 12 bases in between. Per the germline V gene, CDR1 is SGDLS and CDR2 is YYNGEE. CDR3 sequence (DNA): TGTGCCAGCAGCGTAGGAGGAGCGGTTGCCTACAATGAGCAGTTCTTC. Amino acid sequence: CASSVGGAVAYNEQFF.

The V and J genes are TRBV5-1 and TRBJ2-1, with a weak D call TRBD2 (6 bases). Trimming stripped 0 bases from V and 4 bases from J, with 14 bases between. CDR1 and CDR2 (germline): SGHRS, YFSETQ. The CDR3 spans 16 residues. The CDR3 here is CASSLADGSRYNEQFF. In DNA, the CDR3 is TGCGCCAGCAGCTTGGCCGACGGGAGTAGGTACAATGAGCAGTTCTTC.

This rearrangement joins TRBV5-4 to TRBJ1-1, with D uncertain. Trimming shortened V by 1 base and J by 5 bases, and 9 bases separated the two germline ends. The CDR3 is 13 amino acids. Germline values: CDR1 SGHNT, CDR2 YYREEE (reference sequence). CDR3 sequence reads: CASSLRRRTEAFF. DNA for the CDR3: TGTGCCAGCAGCTTGAGGCGGCGGACTGAAGCTTTCTTT.

The chain links TRBV19 to TRBJ1-1, with D possibly TRBD1 on 5 matching bases. Trimming took off 3 bases at V and 7 bases at J, with 21 bases between the two ends. Germline assignment: CDR1 LNHDA and CDR2 SQIVND (reference sequence). This CDR3 is built from 16 residues. CDR3 protein: CASSIGGIGNGDEAFF. The CDR3 region has the DNA TGTGCCAGTAGTATTGGGGGGATAGGGAATGGTGATGAAGCTTTCTTT.

The genes are TRBV5-6 and TRBJ2-7; 7 bases agree with TRBD2. The CDR3 length is 15 residues. V trimming: 2 bases; J trimming: 4 bases; junction bases outside the gene matches: 9. In germline, CDR1 is SGHDT, CDR2 YYEEEE. The CDR3 protein is CASSLLGTKSYEQYF. Here the CDR3 DNA reads TGTGCCAGCAGCTTATTGGGGACTAAGAGTTACGAGCAGTACTTC.